This is a list of T cell receptor beta chains from one sample in a study of blood T cells in healthy people across ages. One entry per CDR3 protein results from TCRdb running MiXCR on the 5' RACE reads. The sample gives roughly 1.6 million distinct CDR3 sequences, 30% to 35% of which show up once; about 10% is in the top ten. Material for sequencing was blood. The source is a young woman in good health. Each CDR3 is given with its conserved first and last residue. The D gene is left open where the match is weak. The size of a clone is reported for some rows only, either as once, few or many, or as a class for expanded clones.

TRBJ1-2 14 TRBD1 few TRBV12-3/TRBV12-4 TGTGCCAGCAGTACCGGGACAGGGGGCAATGGCTACACCTTC CASSTGTGGNGYTF
TRBJ2-1 17 TRBD2 NA TRBV7-8 TGTGCCAGCAGCCCCCGCCGCCTAGCGGGAGCCTACAATGAGCAGTTCTTC CASSPRRLAGAYNEQFF
TRBJ2-4 17 NA once TRBV20-1 TGCAGTGCTACTCCCGGGACATTTGCACTAGCCAAAAACATTCAGTACTTC CSATPGTFALAKNIQYF
TRBJ1-2 14 TRBD1 NA TRBV12-3/TRBV12-4 TGTGCCAGCAGCCAGGACAGGGGGGCCTATGGCTACACCTTC CASSQDRGAYGYTF
TRBJ2-1 15 NA few TRBV12-3/TRBV12-4 TGTGCCAGCAGCCAGGACACTATTTTTGGCAATGAGCAGTTCTTC CASSQDTIFGNEQFF
TRBJ2-7 13 NA NA TRBV10-3 TGTGCCATCAGTGGGAGCGGAGGGGACGAGCAGTACTTC CAISGSGGDEQYF
TRBJ2-1 16 NA few TRBV24-1 TGTGCCACCAGTGACCCCTCCCGGGATCGACGCAATGAGCAGTTCTTC CATSDPSRDRRNEQFF
TRBJ1-1 19 NA NA TRBV21-1 TGTGCCAGCAGCAAAGAAATCGGGTCGGCGCGTGGGGTGAACACTGAAGCTTTCTTT CASSKEIGSARGVNTEAFF
TRBJ2-3 17 TRBD2 NA TRBV9 TGTGCCAGCAGCGCTTCTCCCGGGACTAGCTCGCAAGATACGCAGTATTTT CASSASPGTSSQDTQYF
TRBJ2-1 12 NA NA TRBV20-1 TGCAGTGCTAGACTAGCGTGGGGTGAGCAGTTCTTC CSARLAWGEQFF
TRBJ2-7 15 NA NA TRBV4-1 TGCGCCAGCAGCCAAGGGGAGGGGGGGACCTACGAGCAGTACTTC CASSQGEGGTYEQYF
TRBJ2-1 13 NA few TRBV6-6 TGTGCCAGCAGTTACACAGATAACAATGAGCAGTTCTTC CASSYTDNNEQFF
TRBJ1-5 14 NA many TRBV4-1 TGCGCCAGCAGCCAAGATCAGGGCAATCAGCCCCAGCATTTT CASSQDQGNQPQHF
TRBJ2-2 15 NA NA TRBV10-3 TGTGCCATCAGTAATCTGCGGGAGAACACCGGGGAGCTGTTTTTT CAISNLRENTGELFF
TRBJ2-5 15 NA NA TRBV21-1 TGTGCCAGCAGCAAAGGAAGGCAGCGCCAAGAGACCCAGTACTTC CASSKGRQRQETQYF
TRBJ2-2 14 TRBD2 few TRBV20-1 TGCAGTGCTAGAGGAGGGACTAGCGCCGGGGAGCTGTTTTTT CSARGGTSAGELFF
TRBJ2-5 15 NA NA TRBV3-1 TGTGCCAACAGACCTACGGGGGTTTGGCAAGAGACCCAGTACTTC CANRPTGVWQETQYF
TRBJ2-7 16 NA few TRBV7-9 TGTGCCAGCAGCTTCCCGTCCCAGGAGAGAACCTACGAGCAGTACTTC CASSFPSQERTYEQYF
TRBJ2-7 16 NA NA TRBV11-2 TGTGCCAGCAGCCTCCCCTCCGGGACGGGTACCTACGAGCAGTACTTC CASSLPSGTGTYEQYF
TRBJ2-1 15 TRBD1 NA TRBV27 TGTGCCAGCAGTCCCGTCCGGGACAGGGCTTATGAGCAGTTCTTC CASSPVRDRAYEQFF
TRBJ2-7 13 NA many TRBV7-3 TGTGCCAGCAGCCCAGGGAATTCCTACGAGCAGTACTTC CASSPGNSYEQYF
TRBJ2-1 13 NA few TRBV5-1 TGCGCCAGCAGCTTGGGCAGGGGGGATGAGCAGTTCTTC CASSLGRGDEQFF
TRBJ2-3 13 NA NA TRBV29-1 TGCAGCGTTGTGGGTGCGGGACTCTTCACGCAGTATTTT CSVVGAGLFTQYF
TRBJ1-4 18 TRBD1 NA TRBV9 TGTGCCAGCAGCGTAGGACAGGGGGTCGCGGCAACTAATGAAAAACTGTTTTTT CASSVGQGVAATNEKLFF
TRBJ2-3 15 TRBD2 NA TRBV20-1 TGCAGTGCCGACGGGACTAGCGTCGGCACAGATACGCAGTATTTT CSADGTSVGTDTQYF
TRBJ2-3 16 TRBD2 NA TRBV6-5 TGTGCTAGCAGTTCGGGAGGGATTGGGAAAACAGATACGCAGTATTTT CASSSGGIGKTDTQYF
TRBJ2-7 15 TRBD2 few TRBV20-1 TGCAGTGCTAGAGATCCGGGGCGGGGGGTCTACGAGCAGTACTTC CSARDPGRGVYEQYF
TRBJ2-1 14 NA few TRBV27 TGTGCCAGCAGTCCCCTAGCGCCCAACAATGAGCAGTTCTTC CASSPLAPNNEQFF
TRBJ2-1 13 NA NA TRBV4-2 TGTGCCAGCAGCCAGGCCCAAGGGGCCCCTCCCGTCTTC CASSQAQGAPPVF
TRBJ2-1 13 NA few TRBV29-1 TGCAGCGTTGTAGTGAGCTCCTACAATGAGCAGTTCTTC CSVVVSSYNEQFF
TRBJ2-2 16 TRBD2 few TRBV10-2 TGCGCCAGCAGGCTAGCGGGGGGCCCGAACACCGGGGAGCTGTTTTTT CASRLAGGPNTGELFF
TRBJ2-7 17 NA few TRBV28 TGTGCCAGCAGCTCATCTGGGTGGCAGGGGATCCCCTACGAGCAGTACTTC CASSSSGWQGIPYEQYF
TRBJ2-1 16 TRBD2 many TRBV5-1 TGCGCCAGCAGCTCGGGGACTAGCGGGCCCTACAATGAGCAGTTCTTC CASSSGTSGPYNEQFF
TRBJ2-1 16 NA NA TRBV7-2 TGTGCCAGCAGCTTAGTGGGGGTAGACGGGCTCAATGAGCAGTTCTTC CASSLVGVDGLNEQFF
TRBJ1-2 13 TRBD1 few TRBV29-1 TGCAGCGTTCTGGAGGGACAGAGCTATGGCTACACCTTC CSVLEGQSYGYTF
TRBJ2-3 15 NA few TRBV12-3/TRBV12-4 TGTGCCAGCAGTTACCGGGACTTCCCCACAGATACGCAGTATTTT CASSYRDFPTDTQYF
TRBJ2-7 15 NA few TRBV11-2 TGTGCCAGCAGCTTAGGCGCAGGCAGCCTCTACGAGCAGTACTTC CASSLGAGSLYEQYF
TRBJ2-1 14 NA NA TRBV11-3 TGTGCCAGCAGCTTAGGAGGGGGTGACTATGAGCAGTTCTTC CASSLGGGDYEQFF
TRBJ1-2 14 NA few TRBV12-3/TRBV12-4 TGTGCCAGCAGCCGGGAGGGGCCTGGGTATGGCTACACCTTC CASSREGPGYGYTF
TRBJ2-2 12 NA NA TRBV29-1 TGCAGCGTTTCAGGGGCGGGCGGGGAGCTGTTTTTT CSVSGAGGELFF
TRBJ2-1 15 TRBD2 few TRBV28 TGTGCCAGCAGTTTAGGGGGACTAGCTCCCAATGAGCAGTTCTTC CASSLGGLAPNEQFF